This T cell receptor (beta chain) comes out of a study of control samples from healthy donors and cancer patients. Trimming left V 6 bases short and J 5 bases short, with 22 bases between. Germline V CDR1 and CDR2: LGHDT, YNNKEL (reference sequence). The CDR3 sequence is 17 residues long. Repertoires were generated with immunoSEQ multiplex PCR, while TCRdb's copy carries only in-frame clones and drops some. Here the sample spans approximately 76,000 clones, around 80% being singletons. The clonotype comes from a man aged 60 to 69 with head and neck cancer. The sample was PBMCs. V and J are TRBV3-1 (or the pseudogene TRBV3-2) and TRBJ1-4, with unresolved D. The CDR3 loop is CASRQSSHNSRNEKLFF. DNA for the CDR3: TGTGCCAGCAGGCAAAGTTCCCACAATTCCCGAAATGAAAAACTGTTTTTT.